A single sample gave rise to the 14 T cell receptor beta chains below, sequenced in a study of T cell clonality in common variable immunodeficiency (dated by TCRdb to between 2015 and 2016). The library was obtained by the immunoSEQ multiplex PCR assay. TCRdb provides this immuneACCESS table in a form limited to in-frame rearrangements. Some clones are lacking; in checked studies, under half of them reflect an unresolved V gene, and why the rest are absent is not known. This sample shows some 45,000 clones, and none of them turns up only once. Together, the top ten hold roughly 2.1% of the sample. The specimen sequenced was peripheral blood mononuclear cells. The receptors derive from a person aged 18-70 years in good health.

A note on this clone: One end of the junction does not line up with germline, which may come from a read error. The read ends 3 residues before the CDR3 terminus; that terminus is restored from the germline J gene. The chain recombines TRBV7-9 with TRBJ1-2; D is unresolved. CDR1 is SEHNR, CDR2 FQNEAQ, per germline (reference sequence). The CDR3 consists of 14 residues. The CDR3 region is CASSLALNAYDYTF. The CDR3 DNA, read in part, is TGTGCCAGCAGCTTAGCGCTAAATGCATATGAC.

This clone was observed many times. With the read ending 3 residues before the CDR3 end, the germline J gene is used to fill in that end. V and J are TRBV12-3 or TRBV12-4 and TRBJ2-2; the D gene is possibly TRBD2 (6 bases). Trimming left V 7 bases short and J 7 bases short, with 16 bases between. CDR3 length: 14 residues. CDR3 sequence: CASISIWGDGELFF. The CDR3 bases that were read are TGTGCCAGCATCTCCATTTGGGGGGACGGGGAG.

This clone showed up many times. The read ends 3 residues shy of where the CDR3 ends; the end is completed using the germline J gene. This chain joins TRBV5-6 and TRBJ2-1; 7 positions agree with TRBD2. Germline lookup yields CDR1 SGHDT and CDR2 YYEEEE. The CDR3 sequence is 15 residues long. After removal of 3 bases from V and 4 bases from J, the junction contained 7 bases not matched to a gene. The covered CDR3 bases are TGTGCCAGCAGCTCCGTGGGCGGGGGATACAATGAG. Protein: CASSSVGGGYNE. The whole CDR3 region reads CASSSVGGGYNEQFF.

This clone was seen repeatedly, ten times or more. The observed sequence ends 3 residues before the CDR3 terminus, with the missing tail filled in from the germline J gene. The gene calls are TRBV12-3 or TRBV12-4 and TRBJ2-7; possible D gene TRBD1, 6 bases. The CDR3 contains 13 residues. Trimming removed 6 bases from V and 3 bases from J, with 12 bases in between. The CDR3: CASSYQGSYEQYF. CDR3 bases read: TGTGCCAGCAGCTACCAGGGGAGCTACGAG.

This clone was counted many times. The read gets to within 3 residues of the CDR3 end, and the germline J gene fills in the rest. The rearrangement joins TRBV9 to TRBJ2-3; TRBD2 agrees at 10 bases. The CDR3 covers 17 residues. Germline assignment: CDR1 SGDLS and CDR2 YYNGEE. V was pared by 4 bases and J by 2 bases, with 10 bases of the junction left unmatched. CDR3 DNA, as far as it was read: TGTGCCAGCAGCCTCCGAGGGACTAGCGTGATCACAGATACG. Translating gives CASSLRGTSVITDT. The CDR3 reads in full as CASSLRGTSVITDTQYF.

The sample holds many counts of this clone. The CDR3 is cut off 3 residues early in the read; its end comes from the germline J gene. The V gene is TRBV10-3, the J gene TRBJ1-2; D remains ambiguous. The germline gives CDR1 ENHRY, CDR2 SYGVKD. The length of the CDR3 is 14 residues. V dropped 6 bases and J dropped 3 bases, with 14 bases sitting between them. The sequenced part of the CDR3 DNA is TGTGCCATCAGGCAAGGGCCCCCGGACTATGGC. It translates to CAIRQGPPDYG. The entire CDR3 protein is CAIRQGPPDYGYTF.

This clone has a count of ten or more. This chain's CDR3 is CASSFGTGGDYGYTF. CDR3 DNA, as far as it was read: TGTGCCAGCAGCTTCGGGACAGGGGGCGACTATGGC. This chain uses TRBV7-9 with TRBJ1-2; 12 bases agree with TRBD1. Sequencing ends 3 residues short of the CDR3 end; the germline J gene provides the rest. The CDR3 has 15 amino acids. Trimming removed 3 bases from V and 3 bases from J; junction bases left unmatched: 2. The germline V gene has CDR1 SEHNR and CDR2 FQNEAQ (reference sequence).

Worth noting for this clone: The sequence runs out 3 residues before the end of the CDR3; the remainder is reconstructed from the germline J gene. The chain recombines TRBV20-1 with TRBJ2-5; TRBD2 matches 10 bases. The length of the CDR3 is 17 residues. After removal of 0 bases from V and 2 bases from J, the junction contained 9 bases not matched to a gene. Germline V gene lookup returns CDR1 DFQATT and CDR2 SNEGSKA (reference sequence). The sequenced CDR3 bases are TGCAGTGCTAGAGATAGGGGTAGCGGGGGGCCTCAAGAGACC. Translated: CSARDRGSGGPQET. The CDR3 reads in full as CSARDRGSGGPQETQYF.

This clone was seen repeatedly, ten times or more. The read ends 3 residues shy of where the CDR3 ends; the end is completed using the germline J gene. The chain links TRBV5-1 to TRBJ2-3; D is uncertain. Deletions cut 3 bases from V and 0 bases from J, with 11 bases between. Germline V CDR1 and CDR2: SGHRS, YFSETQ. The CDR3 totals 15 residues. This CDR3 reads CASSYQGPSTDTQYF. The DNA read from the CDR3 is TGCGCCAGCAGCTATCAAGGGCCTAGCACAGATACG. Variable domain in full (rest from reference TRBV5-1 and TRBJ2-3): KAGVTQTPRYLIKTRGQQVTLSCSPISGHRSVSWYQQTPGQGLQFLFEYFSETQRNKGNFPGRFSGRQFSNSRSEMNVSTLELGDSALYLCASSYQGPSTDTQYFGPGTRLTVL.

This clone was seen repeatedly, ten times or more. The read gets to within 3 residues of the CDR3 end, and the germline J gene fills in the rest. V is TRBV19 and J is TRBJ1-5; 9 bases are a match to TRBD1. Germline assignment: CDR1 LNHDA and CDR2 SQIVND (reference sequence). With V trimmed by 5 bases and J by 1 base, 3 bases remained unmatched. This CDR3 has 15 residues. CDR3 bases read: TGTGCCAGTAGTGCACAGGGGGCAAGCAATCAGCCC. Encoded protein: CASSAQGASNQP. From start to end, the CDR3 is CASSAQGASNQPQHF.

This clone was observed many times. CDR3 DNA (partial): TGCGCCAGCAGTCTCTATAGCGGGGGGGCCCAAGAGACC. Translating it yields CASSLYSGGAQET. The entire CDR3 sequence reads CASSLYSGGAQETQYF. The chain couples TRBV23-1 to TRBJ2-5; 11 bases match TRBD2. The sequenced fragment ends 3 residues before the CDR3 boundary, so the rest is inferred from the germline J gene. TRBV23-1 carries the ORF label, with uncertain function. CDR3 length equals 16 residues. The junction had 5 bases not matched to a gene; V was cut back by 4 bases and J by 1 base.

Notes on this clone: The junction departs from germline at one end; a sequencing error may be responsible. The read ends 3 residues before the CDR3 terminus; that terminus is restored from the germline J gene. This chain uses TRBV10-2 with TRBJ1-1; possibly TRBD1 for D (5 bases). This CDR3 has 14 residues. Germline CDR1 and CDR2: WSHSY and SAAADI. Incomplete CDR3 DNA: TGCGCCGGCAGTGGGATCAGGGAGGGCGCTGAA. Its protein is CAGSGIREGAE. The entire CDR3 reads CAGSGIREGAEAFF.

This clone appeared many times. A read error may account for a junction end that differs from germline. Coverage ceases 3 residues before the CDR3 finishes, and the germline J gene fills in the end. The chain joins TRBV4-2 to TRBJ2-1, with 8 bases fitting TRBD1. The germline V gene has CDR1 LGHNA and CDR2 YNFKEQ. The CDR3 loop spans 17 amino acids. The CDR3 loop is CASSQDQVGRGRNEQFF. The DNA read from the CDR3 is TGCGCCAGCAGCCAAGATCAGGTCGGCAGGGGGCGGAATGAG.

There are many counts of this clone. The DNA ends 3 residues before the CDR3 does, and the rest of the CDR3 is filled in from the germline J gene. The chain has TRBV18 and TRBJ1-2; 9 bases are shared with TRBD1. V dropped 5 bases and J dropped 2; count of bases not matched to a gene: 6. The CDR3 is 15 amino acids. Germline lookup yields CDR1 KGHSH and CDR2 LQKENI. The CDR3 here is CASSARQGVNYGYTF. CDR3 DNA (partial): TGTGCCAGCTCAGCCCGACAGGGGGTGAACTATGGC.